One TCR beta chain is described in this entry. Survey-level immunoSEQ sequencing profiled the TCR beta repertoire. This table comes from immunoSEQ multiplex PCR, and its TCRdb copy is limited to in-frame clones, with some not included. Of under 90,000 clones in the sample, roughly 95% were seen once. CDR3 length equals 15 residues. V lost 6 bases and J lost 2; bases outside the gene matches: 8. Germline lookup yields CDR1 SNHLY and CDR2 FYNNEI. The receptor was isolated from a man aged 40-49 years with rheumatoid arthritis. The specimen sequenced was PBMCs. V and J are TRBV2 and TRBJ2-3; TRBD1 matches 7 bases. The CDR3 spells CASRRGQRDTDTQYF. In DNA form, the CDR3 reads TGTGCCAGCAGGAGGGGACAGCGAGACACAGATACGCAGTATTTT.